The clone carrying this T cell receptor beta chain has only a few counts. What it binds is unknown. The sample comes from a study of T cell responses to AZD1222 COVID-19 vaccine. Per the germline V gene, CDR1 is SEHNR and CDR2 is FQNEAQ (reference sequence). This CDR3 contains 13 residues. With 2 bases removed from V and 4 bases from J, the gap between germline ends came to 6 bases. Clones were read by immunoSEQ multiplex PCR, and TCRdb kept only the in-frame ones, dropping some. The sample has 80,000 or so clones; 70% to 90% are singletons. General study findings and limits: There were repertoire samples only from the period after the peak T cell response. Most donors were white British, females outnumbered males, and clonal diversity was possibly underestimated. Among vaccine-associated CD4 TCRs, coverage spanned spike, with dominance at 160-218 and 743-854.

The specimen comprised peripheral blood, sampled on day 0 of AZD1222 vaccination. This TCR came from an adult in good health. The V call is TRBV7-9, the J call TRBJ1-3; D unclear. DNA of the CDR3: TGTGCCAGCAGCTTAATAGTCGGAAACACCATATATTTT. Translated, it gives CASSLIVGNTIYF.